The source of this T cell receptor (beta chain) is a study of blood T cell repertoires in COVID-19. Whole-study context: Sites across the United States, Italy and Spain contributed samples from acute and convalescent COVID-19. PBMCs, B-cell-depleted T cells, or T cells were the source of the cDNA or gDNA that made up the material.

Germline trimming cut 6 bases from V and 9 bases from J; bases unmatched to any gene: 13. The CDR3 consists of 14 residues. Germline values: CDR1 MDHEN, CDR2 SYDVKM. Patients at the Seattle site were enrolled during active infection and followed longitudinally. Authors' analysis steps: Reference gene primers were amplified, and this amplification served to estimate nucleated cell counts. TCRdb's table, derived via immunoSEQ multiplex PCR, lists solely in-frame clones and lacks some. V and J calls and clone size come straight from that table; D and trimming were deduced from the DNA. The table includes around 170,000 clones, roughly four fifths detected once.

This chain links TRBV28 with TRBJ2-7, with 8 nucleotides matching TRBD1. The receptor was isolated from a woman in her 70s with COVID-19, enrolled during active disease. The specimen sequenced was peripheral blood. The CDR3 bases are TGTGCCAGCAGGGTCCCCTCACCGGGACAGGTGCAGTACTTC. Translating it yields CASRVPSPGQVQYF.